These 30 T cell receptor beta chains share one sample of origin, sequenced in a study of beta chain features in type 1 diabetes. For these TCRs, the target antigens are not known. The study, taken as a whole, reports: Moderate but significant shortening of TCRB CDR3s was recorded in all four CD4+ subsets from Type 1 diabetes patients.

The sequenced template was cDNA made from the entire isolated RNA. Produced via immunoSEQ multiplex PCR; TCRdb's table is partial and in-frame only. The sample carries around 260,000 clones, roughly 20% recorded once. The sample comprised naive CD4+ T cells from blood. Receptor source: a woman in her 40s with type 1 diabetes.

The V and J genes are TRBV6-6 and TRBJ1-5; D might be TRBD1 (5 bases). Trimming shortened V by 2 bases and J by 3 bases, and 14 bases separated the two germline ends. The CDR3 is made up of 16 amino acids. Germline CDR1 MNHNY, CDR2 SVGAGI (reference sequence). This CDR3 reads CASSYRGGRFNQPQHF. CDR3 bases: TGTGCCAGCAGTTACAGGGGAGGACGCTTCAATCAGCCCCAGCATTTT.

This clone was detected a few times. V gene TRBV29-1 combines with J gene TRBJ2-7; TRBD2 might be the D (5 bases). The CDR3 sequence is 15 residues long. V was pared by 4 bases and J by 0 bases, with 16 bases between. Germline V gene lookup returns CDR1 SQVTM and CDR2 ANQGSEA. CDR3 bases: TGCAGCGTTGTTTGGTCGGGGAAACACTCCTACGAGCAGTACTTC. Translation: CSVVWSGKHSYEQYF.

Only a few counts were recorded for this clone. The chain carries TRBV4-3 and TRBJ1-2; D ambiguous. Germline loops: CDR1 LGHNA, CDR2 YSLEER. V was trimmed by 2 bases and J by 0 bases, leaving 10 bases between them. The CDR3 loop spans 15 amino acids. This CDR3 is CASSQNPRSNYGYTF. Here the CDR3 DNA reads TGCGCCAGCAGCCAAAACCCCCGGTCTAACTATGGCTACACCTTC.

The chain is built from TRBV19 and TRBJ2-6; the match to TRBD1 covers 7 bases. Per germline, CDR1 LNHDA and CDR2 SQIVND (reference sequence). This CDR3 comprises 15 residues. Losses at the gene ends were 3 bases for V and 2 bases for J; bases not matched to a gene: 1. Here the CDR3 reads CASSMGTAGANVLTF. In DNA form, the CDR3 reads TGTGCCAGTAGTATGGGGACAGCTGGGGCCAACGTCCTGACTTTC.

The rearrangement links TRBV5-4 to TRBJ1-6, with 9 bases lining up with TRBD1. V was pared by 5 bases and J by 6 bases, with 3 bases of the junction left unmatched. Germline loops: CDR1 SGHNT, CDR2 YYREEE (reference sequence). This CDR3 contains 14 residues. In DNA, the CDR3 is TGTGCCAGCAGGCCGACAGGGGGTAATTCACCCCTCCACTTT. Encoded protein: CASRPTGGNSPLHF.

CDR3 protein: CSVSQGWQPQHF. The CDR3 DNA follows: TGCAGCGTTTCACAGGGTTGGCAGCCCCAGCATTTT. J is TRBJ1-5 and V is TRBV29-1; D may be TRBD1 (6 bases). With 5 bases removed from V and 7 bases from J, the gap between germline ends came to 12 bases. The CDR3 sequence is 12 residues long. Germline V CDR1 and CDR2: SQVTM, ANQGSEA.

The chain combines TRBV25-1 with TRBJ2-7, with a tentative D call TRBD2 (5 bases). The CDR3 spans 13 residues. CDR1 is MGHDK and CDR2 is SYGVNS in the germline V gene. Trimming removed 5 bases from V and 3 bases from J, with 11 bases in between. The CDR3 loop reads CASSRGSGYEQYF. As DNA, the CDR3 is TGTGCCAGCAGTCGGGGATCTGGCTACGAGCAGTACTTC.

This chain links TRBV4-2 with TRBJ1-4; 9 bases agree with TRBD1. The CDR3 is 19 amino acids. The germline V gene encodes CDR1 LGHNA and CDR2 YNFKEQ. V was clipped by 4 bases and J by 0 bases; unmatched bases: 12. The CDR3 DNA follows: TGTGCCAGCAGCCTTATCCGGGACAGGGATTTGGCAACTAATGAAAAACTGTTTTTT. It yields the protein CASSLIRDRDLATNEKLFF.

The chain combines TRBV7-9 with TRBJ2-1; 10 bases match TRBD2. The trim removed 8 bases at V and 0 bases at J, leaving 4 bases unmatched. In germline, CDR1 is SEHNR, CDR2 FQNEAQ (reference sequence). This CDR3 has 15 residues. The CDR3 sequence: CASFEREGSYNEQFF. CDR3 nucleotides: TGTGCCAGCTTTGAGCGGGAGGGCTCCTACAATGAGCAGTTCTTC.

The J gene is TRBJ2-1, the V gene TRBV5-6, with 10 positions matching TRBD1. Germline trimming cut 3 bases from V and 9 bases from J; bases unmatched to any gene: 9. The CDR3 covers 15 residues. Germline lookup yields CDR1 SGHDT and CDR2 YYEEEE. In nucleotides, the CDR3 is TGTGCCAGCAGCTACCGGGACAGGGGATACGGTGAGCAGTTCTTC. Its translation is CASSYRDRGYGEQFF.

This chain links TRBV2 with TRBJ2-6; D gene uncertain. Deletions cut 2 bases from V and 0 bases from J, with 5 bases between. This CDR3 spans 15 amino acids. Germline V gene sequence: CDR1 SNHLY, CDR2 FYNNEI. CDR3 protein: CASSEQLSGANVLTF. The DNA for the CDR3 is TGTGCCAGCAGTGAACAACTCTCTGGGGCCAACGTCCTGACTTTC. Drawing the rest from reference TRBV2 and TRBJ2-6, the complete variable domain is EPEVTQTPSHQVTQMGQEVILRCVPISNHLYFYWYRQILGQKVEFLVSFYNNEISEKSEIFDDQFSVERPDGSNFTLKIRSTKLEDSAMYFCASSEQLSGANVLTFGAGSRLTVL.

The chain is built from TRBV7-9 and TRBJ2-1; 8 bases fit TRBD2. Germline lookup yields CDR1 SEHNR and CDR2 FQNEAQ (reference sequence). V gave up 5 bases and J gave up 4 bases; unmatched junction bases: 10. CDR3 length: 16 amino acids. As DNA, the CDR3 is TGTGCCAGCAGCAGACCACTAGCGGAGGCGTACAATGAGCAGTTCTTC. Protein: CASSRPLAEAYNEQFF.

As for this clone: Other DNA sequences from this sample encode an identical CDR3 as well. CDR3 coding DNA: TGTGCCAGCAGTTTTGGAACAGGAGCTTTCTACGAGCAGTACTTC. Translated, it gives CASSFGTGAFYEQYF. The chain links TRBV28 to TRBJ2-7, with a tentative D call TRBD1 (5 bases). Trimming took 3 bases from V and 3 from J, leaving 15 bases between them. Germline CDR1 MDHEN, CDR2 SYDVKM. The CDR3 runs 15 residues.

The V call is TRBV6-5, the J call TRBJ1-1; no firm D call. Trimming removed 4 bases from V and 1 base from J, with 13 bases in between. CDR3 length: 15 amino acids. CDR1 and CDR2 from the germline V gene are MNHEY and SVGAGI. Here the CDR3 reads CASSSDGVTNTEAFF. The DNA of the CDR3 is TGTGCCAGCAGTTCGGACGGGGTTACGAACACTGAAGCTTTCTTT.

For this clone: This sample also contains other DNA sequences that code for the same CDR3. J is TRBJ1-2 and V is TRBV27; D is unresolved. Germline CDR1 and CDR2: MNHEY and SMNVEV (reference sequence). The CDR3 runs 13 residues. V was clipped by 3 bases and J by 4 bases, with 9 bases between them. In DNA, the CDR3 is TGTGCCAGCAGTTTGAGGCAAGGCTATGGCTACACCTTC. Its protein is CASSLRQGYGYTF.

V usage is TRBV7-9 and J usage is TRBJ1-2; D unclear. Trimming took 8 bases from V and 4 from J, leaving 5 bases between them. Looked up from germline, CDR1 is SEHNR and CDR2 is FQNEAQ (reference sequence). The CDR3 consists of 10 residues. CDR3 in DNA: TGTGCCAGCGGGAGCTATGGCTACACCTTC. It encodes CASGSYGYTF.

A few counts support this clone. The chain employs TRBV29-1 and TRBJ1-2; weak D call: TRBD1 (5 bases). CDR1 and CDR2 (germline): SQVTM, ANQGSEA. The CDR3 runs to 13 residues. Trimming removed 0 bases at V and 5 bases at J, with 10 bases between. The DNA of the CDR3 is TGCAGCGTTGAAGACCCAAAGGGGTATGGCTACACCTTC. Protein product: CSVEDPKGYGYTF.

This clone was counted between two and nine times. This chain uses TRBV10-3 with TRBJ1-1, with 7 nucleotides matching TRBD1. The CDR3 sequence is 13 residues long. Germline trimming cut 7 bases from V and 2 bases from J; bases unmatched to any gene: 4. Germline CDR1 ENHRY, CDR2 SYGVKD. CDR3 in DNA: TGTGCCATCACTGGGACAGCCAACACTGAAGCTTTCTTT. The encoded protein is CAITGTANTEAFF.

This clone was seen a handful of times. The V call is TRBV7-9, the J call TRBJ2-1; 14 bases are a match to TRBD2. Trimming at V came to 5 bases and at J to 5 bases, leaving 5 bases not matched to a gene. The CDR3 totals 16 residues. CDR1 is SEHNR and CDR2 is FQNEAQ in the germline V gene (reference sequence). DNA for the CDR3: TGTGCCAGCAGCGGGACTAGCGGGAGAGTCAACAATGAGCAGTTCTTC. Amino acid sequence: CASSGTSGRVNNEQFF. The whole variable domain, filled in from reference TRBV7-9 and TRBJ2-1, reads DTGVSQNPRHKITKRGQNVTFRCDPISEHNRLYWYRQTLGQGPEFLTYFQNEAQLEKSRLLSDRFSAERPKGSFSTLEIQRTEQGDSAMYLCASSGTSGRVNNEQFFGPGTRLTVL.

This clone was seen only a few times. The CDR3 region is CASSHPPRGGEQYF. CDR3 coding DNA: TGCGCCAGCAGCCACCCTCCCCGGGGGGGCGAGCAGTACTTC. The J gene is TRBJ2-7, the V gene TRBV4-1, with TRBD2 matching over 8 bases. J was trimmed by 6 bases and V by 3 bases; bases with no gene match: 7. The V gene's germline CDR1 is MGHRA and CDR2 YSYEKL. The CDR3 covers 14 residues.

In its sample, this clone was seen a few times. The rearrangement uses TRBV6-5 and TRBJ2-1, with D possibly TRBD2 on 5 matching bases. The germline V and J ends were trimmed by 3 bases and 8 bases, with 14 bases remaining between them. The CDR3 spans 14 residues. CDR1 and CDR2 (germline): MNHEY, SVGAGI. The DNA for the CDR3 is TGTGCCAGCAGTTATAGTCTAGCAGGAGATGAGCAGTTCTTC. Protein sequence: CASSYSLAGDEQFF.

This sequence joins TRBV7-9 and TRBJ2-7; 8 bases match TRBD2. CDR3 length equals 15 residues. Germline-derived CDR1 and CDR2 are SEHNR and FQNEAQ (reference sequence). J gave up 2 bases and V 7 bases, and 10 bases lay outside the gene matches. The CDR3: CASTPPSRGAYEQYF. Here the CDR3 DNA reads TGTGCCAGCACCCCTCCGTCGCGGGGGGCCTACGAGCAGTACTTC.

This clone occurred a few times. This chain joins TRBV5-4 and TRBJ2-5; possibly TRBD2 for D (5 bases). V was shortened by 3 bases and J by 1 base, with 16 bases between the two germline ends. The CDR3 is 16 residues long. Germline CDR1 SGHNT, CDR2 YYREEE (reference sequence). CDR3 in DNA: TGTGCCAGCAGCTCCCGGGGAGCTGGGCGCCAAGAGACCCAGTACTTC. This encodes CASSSRGAGRQETQYF.

The chain couples TRBV25-1 to TRBJ1-2; 8 positions agree with TRBD1. Germline-derived CDR1 and CDR2 are MGHDK and SYGVNS. This CDR3 contains 13 residues. The V gene end was trimmed by 6 bases and the J gene end by 4 bases; junction bases not matched to a gene: 4. The CDR3 DNA sequence: TGTGCCAGCAGCCTCGACAGGGGCTATGGCTACACCTTC. Its translation is CASSLDRGYGYTF.

This rearrangement joins TRBV19 to TRBJ1-5; D gene unclear. V was clipped by 1 base and J by 4 bases, with 8 bases between them. This CDR3 region has 14 residues. From germline, CDR1 is LNHDA and CDR2 SQIVND (reference sequence). For the CDR3, the DNA is TGTGCCAGTAGTATAGTAAGCGGTAATCAGCCCCAGCATTTT. Translation: CASSIVSGNQPQHF.

This clone was counted between two and nine times. V gene TRBV4-3 combines with J gene TRBJ2-3; unclear D gene. Per germline, CDR1 LGHNA and CDR2 YSLEER. CDR3 length equals 13 residues. Trimming took off 0 bases at V and 9 bases at J, with 10 bases between the two ends. The CDR3 DNA follows: TGCGCCAGCAGCCAAGAGACTGGTCGGACGCAGTATTTT. This sequence encodes CASSQETGRTQYF.

This clone was found a few times. The chain employs TRBV7-9 and TRBJ1-1; TRBD1 matches 10 bases. Germline V gives CDR1 SEHNR, CDR2 FQNEAQ (reference sequence). V was clipped by 5 bases and J by 7 bases; unmatched bases: 4. The CDR3 is 13 amino acids. The CDR3 DNA is TGTGCCAGCAGCCTGGGACAGGGGATTGAAGCTTTCTTT. Translating it yields CASSLGQGIEAFF. The full variable domain, its missing parts supplied by reference TRBV7-9 and TRBJ1-1, is DTGVSQNPRHKITKRGQNVTFRCDPISEHNRLYWYRQTLGQGPEFLTYFQNEAQLEKSRLLSDRFSAERPKGSFSTLEIQRTEQGDSAMYLCASSLGQGIEAFFGQGTRLTVV.

This clone was found a few times. The CDR3 region has the DNA TGTGCCAGCAGCAACCCCGGACAGGGAAATCAGCCCCAGCATTTT. Amino acid sequence: CASSNPGQGNQPQHF. The V and J genes are TRBV6-6 and TRBJ1-5, with 8 bases that match TRBD1. Germline CDR1 MNHNY, CDR2 SVGAGI (reference sequence). The CDR3 has 15 residues. The V segment lost 6 bases and the J segment 4 bases; nucleotides outside the gene matches: 8.

The chain joins TRBV29-1 to TRBJ2-7, with TRBD1 identical over 7 bases. Looked up from germline, CDR1 is SQVTM and CDR2 is ANQGSEA. The CDR3 length is 11 residues. V dropped 5 bases and J dropped 7; count of bases not matched to a gene: 5. The CDR3, as DNA: TGCAGCGTTAAGACAGGGTGGGAGCAGTACTTC. This translates into CSVKTGWEQYF.

This clone was seen only a few times. Distinct nucleotide sequences in the sample also encode this CDR3. The rearrangement uses TRBV28 and TRBJ1-1; D is ambiguous. Trimming removed 3 bases from V and 0 bases from J, with 8 bases in between. The CDR3 has 14 amino acids. CDR1 MDHEN and CDR2 SYDVKM come from the germline V gene. For the CDR3, the DNA is TGTGCCAGCAGTTTGGAACAGCTGAACACTGAAGCTTTCTTT. Translating gives CASSLEQLNTEAFF.